The 8 T cell receptor beta chains below were found in one sample sequenced in a study of persistence of HIV-infected CD4 T cells. Stimulation used 8 to 10 ug/mL lysate from CMV-infected fibroblasts. Memory cells lacking CD40L and CD69 with high CD45RO were sorted. The immunoSEQ assay was version 4, run in survey mode. Using immunoSEQ multiplex PCR, the repertoire was profiled, and TCRdb retains in-frame clones only, with some absent. The sample lists about 33,000 clones, 82% seen once, with under 6.5% in the top ten. Their antigens remain unidentified. The sample consisted of CD4+ T cells sorted from PBMCs after roughly 18-hour stimulation, taken from a patient who received antiretroviral therapy. All receptors come from an adult woman with HIV who was CMV-seropositive.

J is TRBJ2-4 and V is TRBV7-2; 9 nucleotides agree with TRBD2. The germline CDR1 and CDR2 sequences are SGHTA and FQGNSA. This CDR3 contains 17 residues. V gave up 4 bases and J gave up 6 bases; unmatched junction bases: 13. As DNA, the CDR3 is TGTGCCAGCAGCTCCCTAGGTAGCGGGGGATGGGGAAACATTCAGTACTTC. Its protein is CASSSLGSGGWGNIQYF.

The genes are TRBV7-9 and TRBJ1-2; D remains ambiguous. Trimming pared 5 bases from V and 8 bases from J, leaving 9 bases between. This CDR3 is built from 11 residues. Germline CDR1 SEHNR, CDR2 FQNEAQ (reference sequence). The CDR3 DNA is TGTGCCAGCAGCCGTAATCGGGGCTACACCTTC. Its translation is CASSRNRGYTF.

J is TRBJ2-4 and V is TRBV29-1; D not resolved. Germline values: CDR1 SQVTM, CDR2 ANQGSEA. The CDR3 has 11 residues. V shed 2 bases and J shed 7 bases, with 6 bases lying between them. The CDR3 sequence: CSVEMGNIQYF. Here the CDR3 DNA reads TGCAGCGTTGAAATGGGGAACATTCAGTACTTC. The full variable domain, in which reference TRBV29-1 and TRBJ2-4 provide the parts outside the CDR3, is SAVISQKPSRDICQRGTSLTIQCQVDSQVTMMFWYRQQPGQSLTLIATANQGSEATYESGFVIDKFPISRPNLTFSTLTVSNMSPEDSSIYLCSVEMGNIQYFGAGTRLSVL.

This clone came up once. The V call is TRBV4-1, the J call TRBJ1-2; tentative D call: TRBD1 (5 bases). V gave up 4 bases and J gave up 8 bases, with 23 bases separating them. The CDR3 loop spans 16 amino acids. Germline CDR1 is MGHRA and CDR2 is YSYEKL. The CDR3 reads CASSRDVSLMSMGYTF. The CDR3 DNA reads as TGCGCCAGCAGCCGGGACGTCAGCCTGATGTCGATGGGCTACACCTTC.

The gene calls are TRBV18 and TRBJ2-7; 7 nucleotides match TRBD1. CDR1 and CDR2 (germline): KGHSH, LQKENI. This CDR3 contains 13 residues. Trimming cost V 2 bases and J 7 bases; bases outside gene matches: 5. The CDR3 region is CASSPSPGGEQYF. CDR3 DNA: TGTGCCAGCTCACCATCCCCAGGGGGAGAGCAGTACTTC.

J is TRBJ1-1 and V is TRBV5-1, with D hard to call. V lost 5 bases and J 4 bases, leaving 15 bases between the germline ends. From germline, CDR1 is SGHRS and CDR2 YFSETQ. CDR3 length equals 14 residues. The CDR3 region has the DNA TGCGCCAGCAGACCGGGCCTGCTGGGCACTGAAGCTTTCTTT. Translated: CASRPGLLGTEAFF.

The CDR3 bases are TGTGCCAGCAGCCGCGGGACAGGAAAAGCTGAAGCTTTCTTT. As protein: CASSRGTGKAEAFF. The genes are TRBV7-2 and TRBJ1-1; 8 positions agree with TRBD1. Germline V gene sequence: CDR1 SGHTA, CDR2 FQGNSA. There are 14 residues in the CDR3. The V segment lost 5 bases and the J segment 6 bases; nucleotides outside the gene matches: 8.

The rearrangement links TRBV7-9 to TRBJ1-2; D not resolved. Germline CDR1 SEHNR, CDR2 FQNEAQ (reference sequence). V lost 3 bases and J lost 5, with 13 bases in between. The CDR3 is made up of 14 amino acids. The CDR3 spells CASSFSLGHYGYTF. DNA for the CDR3: TGTGCCAGCAGCTTCTCTCTTGGTCATTATGGCTACACCTTC.